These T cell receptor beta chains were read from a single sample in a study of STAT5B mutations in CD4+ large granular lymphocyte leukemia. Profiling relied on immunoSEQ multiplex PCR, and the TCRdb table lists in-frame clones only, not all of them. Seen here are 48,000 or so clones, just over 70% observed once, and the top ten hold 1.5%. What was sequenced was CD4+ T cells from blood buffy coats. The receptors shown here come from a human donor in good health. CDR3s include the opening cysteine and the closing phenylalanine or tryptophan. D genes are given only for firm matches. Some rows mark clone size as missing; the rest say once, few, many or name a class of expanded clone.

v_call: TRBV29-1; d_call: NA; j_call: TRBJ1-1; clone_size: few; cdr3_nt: TGCAGCGTCGTAGGGGGGCAGGGAGGGAACACTGAAGCTTTCTTT; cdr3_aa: CSVVGGQGGNTEAFF
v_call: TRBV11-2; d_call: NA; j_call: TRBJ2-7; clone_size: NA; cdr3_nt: TGTGCCAGCAGCTTAGTAGGCGAGCAGTACTTC; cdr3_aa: CASSLVGEQYF
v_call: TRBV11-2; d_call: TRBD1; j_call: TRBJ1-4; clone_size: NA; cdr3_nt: TGTGCCAGCAGCCAACAGGGGGCGGCAGAAAAACTGTTTTTT; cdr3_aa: CASSQQGAAEKLFF
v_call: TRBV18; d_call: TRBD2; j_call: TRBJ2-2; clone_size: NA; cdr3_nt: TGTGCCAGCTCACTCGGACTAGCACCCACCGGGGAGCTGTTTTTT; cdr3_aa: CASSLGLAPTGELFF
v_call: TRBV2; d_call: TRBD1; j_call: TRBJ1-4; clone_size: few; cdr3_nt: TGTGCCAGCAGGGGGACAGGGGCGGAAAATGAAAAACTGTTTTTT; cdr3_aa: CASRGTGAENEKLFF
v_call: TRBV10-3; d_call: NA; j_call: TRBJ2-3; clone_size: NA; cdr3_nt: TGTGCCATCAGTGGTGGCAGGGCTAGCACAGATACGCAGTATTTT; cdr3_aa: CAISGGRASTDTQYF
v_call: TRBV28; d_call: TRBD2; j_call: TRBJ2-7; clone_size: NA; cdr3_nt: TGTGCCAGCGGGTTAGCGGGGGCCCACGAGCAGTACTTC; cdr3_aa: CASGLAGAHEQYF
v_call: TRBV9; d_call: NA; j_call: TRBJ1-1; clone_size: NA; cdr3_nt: TGTGCCAGCAGCGTAAACAGGGACACTGAAGCTTTCTTT; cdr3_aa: CASSVNRDTEAFF
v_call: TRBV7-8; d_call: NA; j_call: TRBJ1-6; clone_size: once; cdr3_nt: TGTGCCAGCAGCTTAGAAGTGAGGGGCGCCTGGGCCGGGGGGGCACATTCACCCCTCCACTTT; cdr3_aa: CASSLEVRGAWAGGAHSPLHF
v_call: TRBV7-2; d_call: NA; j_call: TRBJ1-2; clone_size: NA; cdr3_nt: TGTGCCAGCAGGCCCGGGACTTTAAACTATGGCTACACCTTC; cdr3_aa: CASRPGTLNYGYTF
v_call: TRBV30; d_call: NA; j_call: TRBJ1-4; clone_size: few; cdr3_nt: TGTGCCACCTCCACCCAACCTAATGAAAAACTGTTTTTT; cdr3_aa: CATSTQPNEKLFF
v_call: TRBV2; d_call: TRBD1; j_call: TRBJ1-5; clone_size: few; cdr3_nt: TGTGCCAGCAGTGGACAGGGCCATGATCAGCCCCAGCATTTT; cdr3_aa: CASSGQGHDQPQHF
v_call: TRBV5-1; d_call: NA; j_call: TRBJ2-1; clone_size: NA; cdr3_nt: TGCGCCAGCAGCTTGGACGTAAACTACAATGAGCAGTTCTTC; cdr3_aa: CASSLDVNYNEQFF
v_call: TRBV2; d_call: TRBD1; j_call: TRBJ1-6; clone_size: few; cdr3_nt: TGTGCCAGCAGTGAAGCGCGTGCAGGGGGCTCACCCCTCCACTTT; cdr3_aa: CASSEARAGGSPLHF
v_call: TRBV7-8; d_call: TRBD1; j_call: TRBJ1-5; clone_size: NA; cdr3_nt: TGTGCCAGCAGCTTAATCGTTGGCGGGACAGTCTATAGCAATCAGCCCCAGCATTTT; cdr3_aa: CASSLIVGGTVYSNQPQHF
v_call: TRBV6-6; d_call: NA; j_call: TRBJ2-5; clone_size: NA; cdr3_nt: TGTGCCAGCAGCAGTAAAGAGACCCAGTACTTC; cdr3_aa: CASSSKETQYF
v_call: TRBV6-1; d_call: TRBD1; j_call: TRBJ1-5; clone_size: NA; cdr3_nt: TGTGCCAGCAGAGGGACAGCTTCTTATCAGCCCCAGCATTTT; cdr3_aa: CASRGTASYQPQHF
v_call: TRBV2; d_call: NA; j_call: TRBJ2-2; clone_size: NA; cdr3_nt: TGTGCCAGCAGGGCCCTAGGAGGGACCGGGGAGCTGTTTTTT; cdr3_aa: CASRALGGTGELFF
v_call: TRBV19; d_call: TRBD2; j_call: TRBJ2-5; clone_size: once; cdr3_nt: TGTGCCAGTAGTTTCCATCGACTAGCGGGCCAAGAGACCCAGTACTTC; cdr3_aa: CASSFHRLAGQETQYF
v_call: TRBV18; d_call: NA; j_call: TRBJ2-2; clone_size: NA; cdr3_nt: TGTGCCAGCTCACCCCAGTCTGGGATCACCGGGGAGCTGTTTTTT; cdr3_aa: CASSPQSGITGELFF